These 5 T cell receptor beta chains were sequenced from one sample in a study of blood T cell repertoires in COVID-19. The repertoire was sequenced with immunoSEQ multiplex PCR; TCRdb's copy has only in-frame clones and lacks some. The sample consists of fewer than 350,000 clones, 85% of them appearing once. The sample taken for sequencing was PBMCs or T cells enriched from blood (not recorded which). These receptor sequences come from a woman aged 45-65 years who had recovered from COVID-19.

The rearrangement links TRBV19 to TRBJ1-1; 7 nucleotides align to TRBD1. CDR3 size: 15 residues. The trim removed 5 bases at V and 5 bases at J, leaving 11 bases unmatched. Germline assignment: CDR1 LNHDA and CDR2 SQIVND (reference sequence). The CDR3 DNA sequence: TGTGCCAGTAGTGCCCAACAGGGGATGGGAACTGAAGCTTTCTTT. Its protein is CASSAQQGMGTEAFF.

The chain is built from TRBV28 and TRBJ1-6; D is perhaps TRBD1 (5 bases). This CDR3 region has 15 residues. V shed 8 bases and J shed 2 bases, with 13 bases lying between them. Germline V gene data show CDR1 as MDHEN and CDR2 as SYDVKM. CDR3 nucleotides: TGTGCCAGCGGCCGGCAGGGCCCCTATAATTCACCCCTCCACTTT. It is translated as CASGRQGPYNSPLHF.

The genes are TRBV6-5 and TRBJ1-1; D is unresolved. V lost 4 bases and J 1 base, leaving 10 bases between the germline ends. The CDR3 is 14 amino acids. Germline values: CDR1 MNHEY, CDR2 SVGAGI. This CDR3 reads CASSFRTANTEAFF. CDR3 nucleotide sequence: TGTGCCAGCAGTTTTAGAACAGCGAACACTGAAGCTTTCTTT.

V is TRBV5-1 and J is TRBJ2-5; 10 bases align to TRBD1. The CDR3 has 15 residues. Per the germline V gene, CDR1 is SGHRS and CDR2 is YFSETQ. The trim removed 4 bases at V and 5 bases at J, leaving 8 bases unmatched. The CDR3 is CASSPGQGLHETQYF. CDR3 coding DNA: TGCGCCAGCAGCCCGGGACAGGGGTTACACGAGACCCAGTACTTC.

V usage is TRBV3-1 (or the pseudogene TRBV3-2) and J usage is TRBJ2-7, with a tentative D call TRBD2 (6 bases). In germline, CDR1 is LGHDT, CDR2 YNNKEL (reference sequence). This CDR3 comprises 14 residues. The V and J ends lost 8 bases and 1 base respectively, with 15 bases between them. The CDR3 protein is CASRDGGRSYEQYF. CDR3 bases: TGTGCCAGCCGCGACGGGGGTAGGTCCTACGAGCAGTACTTC.